This T cell receptor (beta chain) was observed in a study of blood T cell repertoires in COVID-19 (dated by TCRdb to 2019 to 2021). At the level of the whole study: Samples from collaborators originated in the United States, Italy and Spain and spanned both the acute and convalescent phases of COVID-19. The repertoires were made available in a free public database intended to serve as a resource for research on the immune response to SARS-CoV-2. Samples came from the ongoing ImmuneRACE study (first 160 participants) plus 1,254 subjects from 6 global collaborators. HLA class I and class II types, where available, came from metadata supplied by the sample provider rather than from assay-based typing. Subjects who had been exposed to COVID-19, were actively infected with it, or had recovered from it provided the deeply sampled blood TCRbeta repertoires that made up the dataset. The prospective study material was composed of cDNA or gDNA derived from T cells, B-cell-depleted T cells, or PBMCs. Nearly every sample came with metadata listing a de-identified subject ID, COVID-19 status, age in years and sex.

Overall study results and their limits: The quantity of clinical and demographic metadata differed by source and by participant and was supplied without curation.

Comment on this clone: It has no known antigen specificity. No base qualities exist here, and no much larger clone lies one base off it.

TCRbeta CDR3 regions were amplified from genomic DNA using the immunoSEQ Assay, a bias-controlled multiplex PCR. As for how the authors treated the data: The number of nucleated cells in each sample was estimated from the amplification of reference gene primers within the assay. To quantify the absolute abundance of each unique TCRbeta CDR3 rearrangement, sequence reads were collapsed and filtered. For each sample, productive Simpson clonality was calculated by taking the square root of Simpson's diversity index across productive rearrangements. TCRdb mirrors the immuneACCESS table, restricted to in-frame sequences. Some clones are absent from its copies; in checked studies, under half trace to an unresolved V gene, and the reason for the others is unknown. V and J calls and clone size are as listed in that table; D and trimming were resolved from the DNA. This sample holds some 100,000 clones; 70% to 90% were observed only once. Of the sample, 9.5% to 15% falls within the top ten clones.

Collaborating institutions collected whole blood in K2EDTA tubes following their own protocols. For TCRbeta analysis, collaborator samples were shipped as frozen whole blood, as isolated PBMCs, or as DNA extracted from either sample type. Sequences MNHNY (CDR1) and SVGAGI (CDR2) are obtained from the germline V gene (reference sequence). Reading from cysteine to phenylalanine, the CDR3 counts 16 amino acids. Only CDR3 DNA remains: 48 bases, in frame from the first base. The germline V and J ends show losses of 5 bases and 4 bases respectively, and no gene match explains 6 bases of the junction. The clonotype comes from a human donor in a cohort sampled during active COVID-19. Recombination connected TRBV6-6 to TRBJ1-3; the central 12 bases match TRBD1. The specimen sequenced was peripheral blood. In nucleotide form, the sequence is TGTGCCAGCAGTCGGGGACAGGGGGCTCGAGGAAACACCATATATTTT. The resulting protein is CASSRGQGARGNTIYF.